This T cell receptor beta chain comes out of a study of shared clonotypes between healthy human individuals. Study results and limitations: Rarefaction analysis demonstrated incomplete sorted-subset sequencing notwithstanding large depth.

Concerning this clone: What it binds is unknown.

The CDR3 has 14 amino acids. Trimming stripped 5 bases from V and 7 bases from J, with 15 bases between. Germline assignment: CDR1 SEHNR and CDR2 FQNEAQ (reference sequence). An assay was performed, and its level was deep. The table came from immunoSEQ multiplex PCR; TCRdb's copy has only in-frame clones and leaves some out. The data contain hundreds of thousands of clones, 90% to 97% of them singletons. The rearrangement joins TRBV7-9 to TRBJ2-1, with D hard to call. The sequencing input was memory CD8+ T cells sorted from blood. Subset denoted: CD45RO+ cells pooled with CCR7-negative TemRA cells. The source is a man aged 30-40 years in good health. The CDR3 sequence: CASSHSTSVNEQFF. The CDR3 nucleotides read TGTGCCAGCAGCCATTCAACCTCAGTTAATGAGCAGTTCTTC.